These 15 T cell receptor beta chains were all obtained from the same sample, sequenced in a study of T-cell memory formation after mild COVID-19. Each CDR3 protein is one row after TCRdb ran MiXCR on the 5' RACE reads. The profile shows about 310,000 distinct CDR3 sequences, roughly a fifth of them singletons. Sequencing was performed on PBMCs or a T cell subset sorted from them (not recorded which). These receptors came from a man younger than 30 who had mild COVID-19 (a few samples of this study predate the infection). Cell type and time point are not known.

The CDR3 region is CASSDKGTGETDTQYF. The CDR3 bases are TGTGCCAGCAGCGATAAAGGGACAGGGGAGACAGATACGCAGTATTTT. This chain joins TRBV6-4 and TRBJ2-3; 10 nucleotides line up with TRBD1. V was clipped by 6 bases and J by 3 bases; unmatched bases: 9. The length of the CDR3 is 16 residues. Germline V lookup: CDR1 MRHNA, CDR2 SNTAGT.

The chain employs TRBV20-1 and TRBJ1-4; TRBD1 matches at 8 bases. There are 15 residues in the CDR3. Trimming took 4 bases from V and 8 from J; bases not matched to a gene: 12. The germline V gene encodes CDR1 DFQATT and CDR2 SNEGSKA (reference sequence). CDR3 bases: TGCAGTGCTAATCAAAGACAGGGGACGGGCGAAAAACTGTTTTTT. Translation gives CSANQRQGTGEKLFF.

A few counts support this clonotype. The chain carries TRBV28 and TRBJ2-2; maybe TRBD1 (6 bases). Trimming shortened V by 4 bases and J by 2 bases, and 11 bases separated the two germline ends. CDR3 size: 15 residues. CDR1 and CDR2 (germline): MDHEN, SYDVKM. CDR3 in amino acids: CASSSTGRNTGELFF. CDR3 nucleotides: TGTGCCAGCAGTTCGACAGGACGAAACACCGGGGAGCTGTTTTTT. Combining the CDR3 with reference TRBV28 and TRBJ2-2 gives the whole variable domain DVKVTQSSRYLVKRTGEKVFLECVQDMDHENMFWYRQDPGLGLRLIYFSYDVKMKEKGDIPEGYSVSREKKERFSLILESASTNQTSMYLCASSSTGRNTGELFFGEGSRLTVL.

This rearrangement joins TRBV7-4 to TRBJ2-1; D uncertain. Germline CDR1 and CDR2: SGHVT and SQSDAQ. CDR3 length: 13 amino acids. With 5 bases removed from V and 4 bases from J, the gap between germline ends came to 9 bases. Here the CDR3 DNA reads TGTGCCAGCAGCCCCGTGACATACAATGAGCAGTTCTTC. Protein product: CASSPVTYNEQFF.

J is TRBJ1-4 and V is TRBV12-3 or TRBV12-4; D uncertain. The CDR3 runs 14 residues. Trimming removed 1 base from V and 7 bases from J, with 10 bases in between. For the CDR3, the DNA is TGTGCCAGCAGTTTAGTTAATGGAGGTGAAAAACTGTTTTTT. It is translated as CASSLVNGGEKLFF.

The chain employs TRBV7-9 and TRBJ1-2; D gene ambiguous. The V end lost 5 bases, the J end lost 5 bases, and 12 bases lay between the germline ends. This CDR3 contains 13 residues. Germline CDR1 is SEHNR and CDR2 is FQNEAQ (reference sequence). The CDR3 region has the DNA TGTGCCAGCAGCCTCGCCCCGGCTTATGGCTACACCTTC. It yields the protein CASSLAPAYGYTF.

This clonotype has just a few counts. The chain joins TRBV27 to TRBJ1-4; TRBD1 aligns across 9 bases. J lost 7 bases, V lost 5 bases, and 8 bases had no gene match. Germline values: CDR1 MNHEY, CDR2 SMNVEV (reference sequence). The CDR3 runs to 15 residues. In DNA form, the CDR3 reads TGTGCCAGCAGTCCTTTACCGGGACAGGGTGAAAAACTGTTTTTT. Its translation is CASSPLPGQGEKLFF. Supplemented by reference TRBV27 and TRBJ1-4, the full variable domain reads EAQVTQNPRYLITVTGKKLTVTCSQNMNHEYMSWYRQDPGLGLRQIYYSMNVEVTDKGDVPEGYKVSRKEKRNFPLILESPSPNQTSLYFCASSPLPGQGEKLFFGSGTQLSVL.

The CDR3 sequence: CASSHELAGVRTGELFF. The CDR3 DNA is TGTGCCAGCAGCCACGAACTAGCGGGGGTCCGCACCGGGGAGCTGTTTTTT. V usage is TRBV6-5 and J usage is TRBJ2-2; 11 bases match TRBD2. The germline V gene encodes CDR1 MNHEY and CDR2 SVGAGI. This CDR3 is 17 amino acids long. V was clipped by 6 bases and J by 4 bases; unmatched bases: 10.

Only a few counts were recorded for this clonotype. The chain recombines TRBV7-9 with TRBJ2-4; no definite D call. V lost 5 bases, J lost 3 bases, and 14 bases lay in between. Germline CDR1 is SEHNR and CDR2 is FQNEAQ (reference sequence). This CDR3 is built from 15 residues. The CDR3 nucleotides are TGTGCCAGCAGCCTAGGGTTTGCCGACAAAAACATTCAGTACTTC. Residues: CASSLGFADKNIQYF.

In this sample, this clonotype turned up many times. The rearrangement links TRBV7-9 to TRBJ2-2, with D perhaps assigned TRBD1 or TRBD2 (5 bases each). V lost 4 bases and J lost 6, with 21 bases in between. The CDR3 extends over 17 amino acids. The germline V gene has CDR1 SEHNR and CDR2 FQNEAQ (reference sequence). The CDR3 reads CASSYARDASLAGELFF. CDR3 coding DNA: TGTGCCAGCAGCTACGCTCGGGACGCCTCATTGGCCGGGGAGCTGTTTTTT.

This clonotype was detected only a few times. The genes are TRBV7-6 and TRBJ2-1, with 9 bases identical to TRBD2. Germline-derived CDR1 and CDR2 are SGHVS and FNYEAQ. Germline trimming cut 1 base from V and 7 bases from J; bases unmatched to any gene: 14. This CDR3 comprises 18 residues. The CDR3 region is CASSLEGLSGGPYNEQFF. The CDR3 DNA is TGTGCCAGCAGCTTAGAGGGACTTAGCGGGGGCCCTTATAATGAGCAGTTCTTC.

The chain couples TRBV5-1 to TRBJ2-6; D gene ambiguous. Per germline, CDR1 SGHRS and CDR2 YFSETQ. There are 16 residues in the CDR3. V was shortened by 0 bases and J by 2 bases, with 9 bases between the two germline ends. For the CDR3, the DNA is TGCGCCAGCAGCTTGGGTGGTGAGGCTGGGGCCAACGTCCTGACTTTC. This gives the protein CASSLGGEAGANVLTF.

This clonotype appeared a few times. This chain joins TRBV7-2 and TRBJ1-6; TRBD1 matches 9 bases. Per the germline V gene, CDR1 is SGHTA and CDR2 is FQGNSA. With 5 bases clipped from V and 2 bases from J, the junction kept 7 bases outside the gene matches. The length of the CDR3 is 17 residues. The DNA of the CDR3 is TGTGCCAGCAGCCTTTACAGGGGGCAGGCCTATAATTCACCCCTCCACTTT. Residues: CASSLYRGQAYNSPLHF.

This clonotype has just a few counts. J is TRBJ1-2 and V is TRBV24-1, with D tentatively TRBD1 (6 bases). Germline V gene sequence: CDR1 KGHDR, CDR2 SFDVKD. Trimming removed 5 bases from V and 8 bases from J, with 14 bases in between. The CDR3 length is 13 residues. CDR3 in DNA: TGTGCCACCAGTGGGGGGCGGCCCCAGGGCTACACCTTC. Translating it yields CATSGGRPQGYTF.

This clonotype was counted a few times. The rearrangement uses TRBV7-2 and TRBJ2-1; no firm D call. From germline, CDR1 is SGHTA and CDR2 FQGNSA. Trimming stripped 5 bases from V and 3 bases from J, with 5 bases between. This CDR3 spans 12 amino acids. CDR3 nucleotide sequence: TGTGCCAGCAGCGTCATCTACAATGAGCAGTTCTTC. The encoded protein is CASSVIYNEQFF.